This T cell receptor (beta chain) was sequenced for a study of T cells expressing NK-cell markers. Study as a whole: Source material for TCR beta repertoires consisted of sorted CD3+CD56+NKG2C+, CD3+CD56+NKG2C- and CD3+CD56-NKG2C+ T cells. With respect to HCMV, seven of the eight sequenced donors were seropositive, and one was seronegative. Whole-study findings and limits: Dominant NKG2C+ clonotype frequencies of roughly 1.0-7.0% of CD8+ T cells were measured in six or seven donors. Once again these clonotypes came out on top in the CD3+CD56-NKG2C+ fraction of four donors.

Germline V gene sequence: CDR1 MNHEY, CDR2 SVGEGT. CDR3 size: 13 residues. Remarks on this clonotype: Antigen specificity is unknown.

TCRdb reprocessed the 5' RACE reads and keeps a single row for each CDR3 protein, giving no DNA. The specimen's table records 500,000 or so distinct CDR3 sequences. The source is a man younger than 30 in good health. This chain connects TRBV6-2 or TRBV6-3 to TRBJ2-7; TCRdb selects TRBD2, and the lack of DNA leaves this call unchecked. Sample: blood T cells: a sorted CD56 or NKG2C T cell subset, CD4+ or CD8+ T cells, or bulk PBMC T cells (not recorded which). CDR3 amino acids: CASNQAGDGEQYF.